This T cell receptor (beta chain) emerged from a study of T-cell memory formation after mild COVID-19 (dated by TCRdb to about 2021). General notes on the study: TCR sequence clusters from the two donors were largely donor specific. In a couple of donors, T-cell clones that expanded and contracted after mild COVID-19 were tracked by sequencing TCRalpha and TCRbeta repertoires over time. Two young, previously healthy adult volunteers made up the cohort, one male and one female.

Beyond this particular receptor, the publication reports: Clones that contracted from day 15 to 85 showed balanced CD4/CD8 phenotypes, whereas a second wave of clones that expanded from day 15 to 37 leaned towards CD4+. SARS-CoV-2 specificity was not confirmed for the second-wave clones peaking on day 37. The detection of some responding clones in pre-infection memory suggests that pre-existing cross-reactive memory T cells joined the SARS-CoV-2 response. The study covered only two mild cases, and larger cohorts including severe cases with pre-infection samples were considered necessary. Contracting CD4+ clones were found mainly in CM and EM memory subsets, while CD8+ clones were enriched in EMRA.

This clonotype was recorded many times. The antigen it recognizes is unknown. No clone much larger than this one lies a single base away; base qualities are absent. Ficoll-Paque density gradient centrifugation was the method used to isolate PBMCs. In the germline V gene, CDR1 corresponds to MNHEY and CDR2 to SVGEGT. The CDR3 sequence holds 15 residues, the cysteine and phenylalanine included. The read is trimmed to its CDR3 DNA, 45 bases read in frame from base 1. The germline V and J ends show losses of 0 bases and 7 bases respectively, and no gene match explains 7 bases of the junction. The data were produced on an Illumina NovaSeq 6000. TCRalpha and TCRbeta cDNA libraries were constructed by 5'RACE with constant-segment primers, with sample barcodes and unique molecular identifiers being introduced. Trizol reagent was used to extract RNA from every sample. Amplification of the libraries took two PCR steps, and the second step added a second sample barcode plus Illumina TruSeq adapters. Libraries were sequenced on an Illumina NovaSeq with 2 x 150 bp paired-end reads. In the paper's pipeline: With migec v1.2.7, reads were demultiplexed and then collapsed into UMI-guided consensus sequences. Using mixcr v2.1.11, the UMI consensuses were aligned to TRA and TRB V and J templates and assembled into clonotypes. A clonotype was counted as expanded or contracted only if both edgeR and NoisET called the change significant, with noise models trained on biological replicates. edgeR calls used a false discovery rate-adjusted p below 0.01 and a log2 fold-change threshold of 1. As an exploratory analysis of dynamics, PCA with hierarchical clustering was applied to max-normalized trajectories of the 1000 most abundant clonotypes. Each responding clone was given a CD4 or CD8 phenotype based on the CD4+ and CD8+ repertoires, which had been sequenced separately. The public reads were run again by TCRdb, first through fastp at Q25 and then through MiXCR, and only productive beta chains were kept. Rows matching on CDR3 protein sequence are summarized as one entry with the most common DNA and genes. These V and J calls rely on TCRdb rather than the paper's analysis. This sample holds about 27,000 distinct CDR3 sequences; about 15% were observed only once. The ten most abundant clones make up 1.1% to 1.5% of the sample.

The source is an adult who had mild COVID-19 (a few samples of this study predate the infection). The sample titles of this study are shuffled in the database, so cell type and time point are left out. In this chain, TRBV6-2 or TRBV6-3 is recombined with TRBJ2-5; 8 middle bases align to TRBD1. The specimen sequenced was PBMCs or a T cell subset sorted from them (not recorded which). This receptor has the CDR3 CASSYSRTGSGTQYF. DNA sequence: TGTGCCAGCAGTTACTCGAGGACAGGGTCGGGGACCCAGTACTTC.